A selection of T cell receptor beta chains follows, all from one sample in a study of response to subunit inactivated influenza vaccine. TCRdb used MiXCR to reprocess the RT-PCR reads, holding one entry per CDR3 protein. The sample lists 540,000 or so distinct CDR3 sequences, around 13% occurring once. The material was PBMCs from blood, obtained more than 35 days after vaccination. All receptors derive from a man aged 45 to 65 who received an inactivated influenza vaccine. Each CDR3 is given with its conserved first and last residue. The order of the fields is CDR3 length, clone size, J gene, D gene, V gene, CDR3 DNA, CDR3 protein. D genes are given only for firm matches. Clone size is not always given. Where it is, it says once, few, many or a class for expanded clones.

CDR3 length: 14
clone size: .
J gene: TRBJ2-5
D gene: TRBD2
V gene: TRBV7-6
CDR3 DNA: TGTGCCAGCACCCCACTAGCGGGAGGAGAGACCCAGTACTTC
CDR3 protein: CASTPLAGGETQYF

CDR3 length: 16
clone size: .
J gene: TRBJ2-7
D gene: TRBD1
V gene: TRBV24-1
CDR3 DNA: TGTGCCACCAGTGGAAATACAACAGGGGCCCCTTTTGAGCAGTACTTC
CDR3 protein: CATSGNTTGAPFEQYF

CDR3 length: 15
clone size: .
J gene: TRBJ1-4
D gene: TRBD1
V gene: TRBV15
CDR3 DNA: TGTGCCACCAGCAGAGGGACAGGGGTTAATGAAAAACTGTTTTTT
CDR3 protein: CATSRGTGVNEKLFF

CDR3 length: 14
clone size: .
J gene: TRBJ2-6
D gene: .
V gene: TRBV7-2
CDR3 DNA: TGTGCCAGCGCCTCCGGATCTGGGGCCAACGTCCTGACTTTC
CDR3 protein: CASASGSGANVLTF

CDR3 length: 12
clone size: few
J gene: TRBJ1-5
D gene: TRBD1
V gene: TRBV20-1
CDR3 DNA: TGCAGTGCAGGGACAGGAAGACAGCCCCAGCATTTT
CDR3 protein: CSAGTGRQPQHF

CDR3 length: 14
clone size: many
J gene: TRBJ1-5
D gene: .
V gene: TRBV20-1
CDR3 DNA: TGCAGTGCAACCCCAGGGGTAGGGGATCAGCCCCAGCATTTT
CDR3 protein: CSATPGVGDQPQHF

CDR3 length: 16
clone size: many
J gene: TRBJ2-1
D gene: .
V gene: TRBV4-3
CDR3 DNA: TGCGCCAGCAGCTTAAGGCGCTGGAATGACTACAATGAGCAGTTCTTC
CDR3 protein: CASSLRRWNDYNEQFF

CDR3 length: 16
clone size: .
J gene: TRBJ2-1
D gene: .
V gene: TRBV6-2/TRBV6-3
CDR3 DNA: TGTGCCAGCAGTTACGAGACGGGCAAAATCTACAATGAGCAGTTCTTC
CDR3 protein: CASSYETGKIYNEQFF

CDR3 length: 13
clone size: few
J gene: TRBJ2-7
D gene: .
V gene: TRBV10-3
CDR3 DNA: TGTGCCATCAGTGAGTCGATAATCTACGAGCAGTACTTC
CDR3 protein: CAISESIIYEQYF

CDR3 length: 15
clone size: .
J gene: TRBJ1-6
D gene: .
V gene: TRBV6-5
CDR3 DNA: TGTGCCAGCAGTTACGGACAGATCGATAATTCACCCCTCCACTTT
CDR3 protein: CASSYGQIDNSPLHF

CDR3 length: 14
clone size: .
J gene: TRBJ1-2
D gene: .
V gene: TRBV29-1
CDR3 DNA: TGCAGCGTTGTACAGGGTGGGTCTAACTATGGCTACACCTTC
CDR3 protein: CSVVQGGSNYGYTF

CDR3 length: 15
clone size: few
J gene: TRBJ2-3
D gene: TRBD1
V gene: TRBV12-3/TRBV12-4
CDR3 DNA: TGTGCCAGCACTTCCCCGGGACAGTCATCAGATACGCAGTATTTT
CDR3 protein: CASTSPGQSSDTQYF

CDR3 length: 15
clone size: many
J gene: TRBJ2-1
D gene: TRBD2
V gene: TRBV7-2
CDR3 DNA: TGTGCCAGCAGCTTAGGGTTTAGCGGGGGAAATGAGCAGTTCTTC
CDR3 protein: CASSLGFSGGNEQFF

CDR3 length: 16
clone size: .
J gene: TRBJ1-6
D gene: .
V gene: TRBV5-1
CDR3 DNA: TGCGCCAGCAGCTTGGGGACGACTAGGGGTAATTCACCCCTCCACTTT
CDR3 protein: CASSLGTTRGNSPLHF

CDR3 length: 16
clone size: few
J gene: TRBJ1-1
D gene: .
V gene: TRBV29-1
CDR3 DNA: TGCAGCGTCAGTGGGACGGTGGCCGCCATGAACACTGAAGCTTTCTTT
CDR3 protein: CSVSGTVAAMNTEAFF

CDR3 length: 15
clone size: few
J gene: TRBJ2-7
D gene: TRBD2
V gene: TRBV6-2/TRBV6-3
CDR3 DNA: TGTGCCAGCAGTTATGGAGGTAGCGGGAGATACGAGCAGTACTTC
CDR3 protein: CASSYGGSGRYEQYF

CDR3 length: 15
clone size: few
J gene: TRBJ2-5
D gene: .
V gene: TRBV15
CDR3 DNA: TGTGCCACCAGCAGAGAGAGAGGTGGGGGAGAGACCCAGTACTTC
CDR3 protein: CATSRERGGGETQYF

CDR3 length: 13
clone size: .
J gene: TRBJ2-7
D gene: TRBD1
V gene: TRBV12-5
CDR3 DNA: TGTGCTAGTGCCTGGGACAGCTCCTACGAGCAGTACTTC
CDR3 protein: CASAWDSSYEQYF

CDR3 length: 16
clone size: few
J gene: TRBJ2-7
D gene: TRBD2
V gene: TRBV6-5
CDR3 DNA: TGTGCCAGCAGTTACTCGATTTTGCGGGGGGGCCGGGAGCAGTACTTC
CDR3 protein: CASSYSILRGGREQYF

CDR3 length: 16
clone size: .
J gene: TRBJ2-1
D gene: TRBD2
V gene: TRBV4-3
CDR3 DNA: TGCGCCAGCAGCCAATCTGGCGGGAGGGCCGGAAATGAGCAGTTCTTC
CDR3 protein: CASSQSGGRAGNEQFF

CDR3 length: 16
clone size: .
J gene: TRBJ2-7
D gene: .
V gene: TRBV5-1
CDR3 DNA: TGCGCCAGCAGCTTGGTAGGGACAAGATACAACTACGAGCAGTACTTC
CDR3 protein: CASSLVGTRYNYEQYF

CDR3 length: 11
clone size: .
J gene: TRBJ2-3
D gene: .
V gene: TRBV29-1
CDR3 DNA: TGCAGCGGGAAAGCCACAGGTACGCAGTATTTT
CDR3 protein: CSGKATGTQYF

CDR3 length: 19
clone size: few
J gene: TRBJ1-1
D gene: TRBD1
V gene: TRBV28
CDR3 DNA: TGTGCCAGCAGCCAGGGACAGGGGGCTAGAGGGTTTATGAACACTGAAGCTTTCTTT
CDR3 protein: CASSQGQGARGFMNTEAFF

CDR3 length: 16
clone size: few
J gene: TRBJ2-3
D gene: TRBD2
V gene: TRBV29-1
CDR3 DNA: TGCAGCGTTGAATCATATGGCGGGGGGGCCCCAGATACGCAGTATTTT
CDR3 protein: CSVESYGGGAPDTQYF

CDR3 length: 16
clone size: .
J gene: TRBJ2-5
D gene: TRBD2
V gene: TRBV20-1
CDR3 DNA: TGCAGTGCTACCGGGACTAGCGGGGGAACTGGAGAGACCCAGTACTTC
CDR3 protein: CSATGTSGGTGETQYF

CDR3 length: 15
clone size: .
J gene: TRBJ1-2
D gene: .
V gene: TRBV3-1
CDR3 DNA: TGTGCCAGCAGCCAAGAAGTTGGGGGGAGGCATGGCTACACCTTC
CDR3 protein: CASSQEVGGRHGYTF

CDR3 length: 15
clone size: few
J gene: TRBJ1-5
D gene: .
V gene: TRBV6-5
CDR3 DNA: TGTGCCAGCAGCCACTCAGGGGACAAGGGGCAGCCCCAGCATTTT
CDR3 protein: CASSHSGDKGQPQHF

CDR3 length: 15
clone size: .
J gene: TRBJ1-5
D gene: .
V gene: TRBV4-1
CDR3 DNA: TGCGCCAGCAGCCAAGATGGGGTGGGGGGTCAGCCCCAGCATTTT
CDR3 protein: CASSQDGVGGQPQHF

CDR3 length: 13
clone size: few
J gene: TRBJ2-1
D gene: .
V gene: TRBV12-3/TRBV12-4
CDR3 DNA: TGTGCCAGCAGCCCTCCGAGGGTAGGGGAGCAGTTCTTC
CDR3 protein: CASSPPRVGEQFF

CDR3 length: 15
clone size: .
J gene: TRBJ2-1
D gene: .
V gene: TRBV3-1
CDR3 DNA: TGTGCCAGCAGCCGCCGGCCGGCGGGGGCGGGTGAGCAGTTCTTC
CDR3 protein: CASSRRPAGAGEQFF

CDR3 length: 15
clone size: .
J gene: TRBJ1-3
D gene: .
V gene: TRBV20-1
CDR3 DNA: TGCAGTGCTAGGGAGGGATCAAGCTCTGGAAACACCATATATTTT
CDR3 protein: CSAREGSSSGNTIYF

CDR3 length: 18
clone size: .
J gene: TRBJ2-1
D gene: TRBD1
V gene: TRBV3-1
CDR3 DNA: TGTGCCAGCTGCCAACAGTTCCCCGGGACAGGGGTGGTTAATGAGCAGTTCTTC
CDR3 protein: CASCQQFPGTGVVNEQFF

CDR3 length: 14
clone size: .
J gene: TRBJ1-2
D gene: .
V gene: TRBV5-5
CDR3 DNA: TGTGCCAGCAGCCTCGGGAGGGTCGACTATGGCTACACCTTC
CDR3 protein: CASSLGRVDYGYTF

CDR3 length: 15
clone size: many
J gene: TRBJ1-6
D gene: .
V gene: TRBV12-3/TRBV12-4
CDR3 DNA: TGTGCCAGCCAGATGGACTCCTCCTATAATTCACCCCTCCACTTT
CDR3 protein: CASQMDSSYNSPLHF

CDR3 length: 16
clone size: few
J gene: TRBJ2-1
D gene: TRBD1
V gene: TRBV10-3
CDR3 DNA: TGTGCCATCAGTGAGGGGGACAGGGGGCATGGGAATGAGCAGTTCTTC
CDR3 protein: CAISEGDRGHGNEQFF

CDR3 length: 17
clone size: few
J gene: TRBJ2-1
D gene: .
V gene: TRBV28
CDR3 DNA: TGTGCCAGCAGGAAGGTCGGGCTCCCTCGGGGAACCGATGAGCAGTTCTTC
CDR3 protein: CASRKVGLPRGTDEQFF

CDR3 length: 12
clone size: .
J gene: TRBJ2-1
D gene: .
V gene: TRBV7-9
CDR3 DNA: TGTGCCAGCAGCCCGCGGGGCCCAGAGCAGTTCTTC
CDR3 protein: CASSPRGPEQFF

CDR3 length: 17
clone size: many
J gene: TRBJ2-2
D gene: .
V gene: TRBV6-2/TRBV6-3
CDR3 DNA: TGTGCCAGCAGTTACTCGATATCCAGGGTCCGCACCGGGGAGCTGTTTTTT
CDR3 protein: CASSYSISRVRTGELFF

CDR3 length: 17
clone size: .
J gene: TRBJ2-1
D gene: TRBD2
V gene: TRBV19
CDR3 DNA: TGTGCCAGTAGCAGTCAGCGGGAGACCAGAAAGCCGAATGAGCAGTTCTTC
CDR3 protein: CASSSQRETRKPNEQFF

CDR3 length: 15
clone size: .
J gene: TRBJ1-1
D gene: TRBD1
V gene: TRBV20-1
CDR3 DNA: TGCAGTCCGGAACAGGGGGCGAGTTTGAACACTGAAGCTTTCTTT
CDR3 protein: CSPEQGASLNTEAFF

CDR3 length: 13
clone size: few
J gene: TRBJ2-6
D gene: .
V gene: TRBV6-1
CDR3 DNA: TGTGCCAGCGGGGCTCCCGGGGCCAACGTCCTGACTTTC
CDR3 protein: CASGAPGANVLTF

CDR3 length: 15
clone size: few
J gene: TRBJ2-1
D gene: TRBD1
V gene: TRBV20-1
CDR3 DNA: TGCAGTGCTGGGGACGGGACAGGGGGTTCCAATGAGCAGTTCTTC
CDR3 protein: CSAGDGTGGSNEQFF

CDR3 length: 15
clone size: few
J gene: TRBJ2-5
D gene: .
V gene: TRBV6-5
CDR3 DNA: TGTGCCAGCAGTTACCTCCAGGGGTATTCTTCGACCCAGTACTTC
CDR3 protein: CASSYLQGYSSTQYF

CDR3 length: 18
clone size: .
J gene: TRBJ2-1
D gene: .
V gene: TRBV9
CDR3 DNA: TGTGCCAGCAGCGTAATAGGAGGGGGCGCGTACTCCTACAATGAGCAGTTCTTC
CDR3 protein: CASSVIGGGAYSYNEQFF

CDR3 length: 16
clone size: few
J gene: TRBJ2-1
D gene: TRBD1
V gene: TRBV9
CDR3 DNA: TGTGCCAGCAGCGATCTCGGGACAGGGGTTAGCAATGAGCAGTTCTTC
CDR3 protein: CASSDLGTGVSNEQFF

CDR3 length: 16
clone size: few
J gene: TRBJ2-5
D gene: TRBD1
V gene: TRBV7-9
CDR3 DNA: TGTGCCAGCAGCTCGATACGGGACAGACTCTTCGAGACCCAGTACTTC
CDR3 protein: CASSSIRDRLFETQYF

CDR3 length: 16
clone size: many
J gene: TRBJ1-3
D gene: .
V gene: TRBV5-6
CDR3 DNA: TGTGCCAGCAGCTTTGGCCGGAAGAGCTCTGGAAACACCATATATTTT
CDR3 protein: CASSFGRKSSGNTIYF

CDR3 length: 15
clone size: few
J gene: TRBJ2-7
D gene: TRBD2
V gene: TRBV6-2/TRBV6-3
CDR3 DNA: TGTGCCAGCAGTCCTAGCGGGAGACCCAAAAGCGAGCAGTACTTC
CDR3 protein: CASSPSGRPKSEQYF

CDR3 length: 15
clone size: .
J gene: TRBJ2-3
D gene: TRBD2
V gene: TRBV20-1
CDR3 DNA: TGCAGTGCTCAGGCCCCTAGCGGCCGCACAGATACGCAGTATTTT
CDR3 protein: CSAQAPSGRTDTQYF

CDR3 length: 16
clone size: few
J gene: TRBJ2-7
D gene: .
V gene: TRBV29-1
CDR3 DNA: TGCGTTGGAGGAAGTTGGGTGGGAGGAAACGTCTACGAGCAGTACTTC
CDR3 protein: CVGGSWVGGNVYEQYF

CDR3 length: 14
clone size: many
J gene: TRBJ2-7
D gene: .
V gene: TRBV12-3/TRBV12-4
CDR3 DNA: TGTGCCAGCAGTTCCCCCGGGGAGAGATACGAGCAGTACTTC
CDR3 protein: CASSSPGERYEQYF

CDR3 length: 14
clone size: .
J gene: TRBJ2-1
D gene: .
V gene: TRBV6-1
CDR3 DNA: TGTGCCAGCAGGCGGGACAGCAACTACAATGAGCAGTTCTTC
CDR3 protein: CASRRDSNYNEQFF

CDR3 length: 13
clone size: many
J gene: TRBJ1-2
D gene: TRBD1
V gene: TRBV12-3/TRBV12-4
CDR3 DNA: TGTGCCAGCAGTCCCGGGACAGGAGCAGACTACACCTTC
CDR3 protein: CASSPGTGADYTF

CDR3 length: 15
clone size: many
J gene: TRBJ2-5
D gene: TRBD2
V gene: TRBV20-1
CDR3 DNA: TGCAGTGCTAGAGATGGCCGGGAGGGGCGGGAGACCCAGTACTTC
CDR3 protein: CSARDGREGRETQYF

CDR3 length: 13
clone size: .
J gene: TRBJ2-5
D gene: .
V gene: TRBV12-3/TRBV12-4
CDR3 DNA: TGTGCCAGCACACTCAGAGGGGCAGAGACCCAGTACTTC
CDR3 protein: CASTLRGAETQYF

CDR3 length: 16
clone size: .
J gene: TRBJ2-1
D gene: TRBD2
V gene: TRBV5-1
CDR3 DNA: TGCGCCAGCAGCCTTCGGGTTAGCGGGGGGGCGGCTGAGCAGTTCTTC
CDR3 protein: CASSLRVSGGAAEQFF

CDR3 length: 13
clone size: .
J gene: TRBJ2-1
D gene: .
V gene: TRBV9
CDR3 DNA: TGTGCCAGCAGCGTAGTACAGGGAGATGAGCAGTTCTTC
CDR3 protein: CASSVVQGDEQFF